The 6 T cell receptor beta chains below were found in one sample sequenced in a study of CD8+ T cells in alopecia areata. Treatment of the sample: oral pan-JAK inhibitor, 5-10 mg twice daily. Reverse transcribed after extraction, RNA yielded cDNA as the sequencing template. TCRdb keeps only in-frame clones here, not all; method: immunoSEQ multiplex PCR. Of hundreds of thousands of clones listed, approximately 72% were seen once; the top ten hold more than 1%. The material sequenced was CD4+ T cells sorted from blood, taken around week 46, from a patient treated with tofacitinib. Every receptor here comes from a human donor with alopecia areata.

V usage is TRBV6-5 and J usage is TRBJ1-5, with TRBD1 matching over 7 bases. Trimming removed 7 bases from V and 5 bases from J; junction bases left unmatched: 8. CDR3 size: 14 residues. The germline V gene encodes CDR1 MNHEY and CDR2 SVGAGI. The CDR3 sequence is CASKIGTADQPQHF. The CDR3, as DNA: TGTGCCAGCAAGATCGGGACAGCGGATCAGCCCCAGCATTTT.

The genes are TRBV29-1 and TRBJ2-7; TRBD1 might be the D (6 bases). Germline CDR1 and CDR2: SQVTM and ANQGSEA. Trimming removed 4 bases at V and 4 bases at J, with 14 bases between. CDR3 length: 13 amino acids. CDR3 DNA: TGCAGCGTTGGTCCCGGGACACCTTACGAGCAGTACTTC. As protein: CSVGPGTPYEQYF.

V gene TRBV18 combines with J gene TRBJ2-7, with D unresolved. The germline V gene encodes CDR1 KGHSH and CDR2 LQKENI. V was trimmed by 3 bases and J by 6 bases, leaving 12 bases between them. This CDR3 comprises 13 residues. Here the CDR3 reads CASSPLKDREQYF. Here the CDR3 DNA reads TGTGCCAGCTCACCGCTGAAGGACCGCGAGCAGTACTTC.

The chain has TRBV27 and TRBJ1-4; D remains unclear. This CDR3 is 21 amino acids long. Trimming shortened V by 8 bases and J by 3 bases, and 34 bases separated the two germline ends. Germline V gives CDR1 MNHEY, CDR2 SMNVEV (reference sequence). CDR3 sequence (DNA): TGTGCCAGCCGCCTTGTACCCCCACCGGAAAAATGGCCTTACCCTAATGAAAAACTGTTTTTT. This sequence encodes CASRLVPPPEKWPYPNEKLFF.

This rearrangement joins TRBV6-6 to TRBJ1-1; possibly TRBD1 for D (6 bases). Germline V gene lookup returns CDR1 MNHNY and CDR2 SVGAGI (reference sequence). There are 13 residues in the CDR3. V was trimmed by 5 bases and J by 4 bases, leaving 11 bases between them. As DNA, the CDR3 is TGTGCCAGCAGTACCCAGACAGGCACTGAAGCTTTCTTT. It is translated as CASSTQTGTEAFF.

This clone was counted only a few times. J is TRBJ1-5 and V is TRBV19, with D perhaps TRBD1 (6 bases). The CDR3 extends over 13 amino acids. Trimming removed 8 bases at V and 4 bases at J, with 12 bases between. The germline CDR1 and CDR2 sequences are LNHDA and SQIVND (reference sequence). The CDR3 sequence: CASSSQGNQPQHF. In nucleotides, the CDR3 is TGTGCCAGTTCCTCCCAGGGGAATCAGCCCCAGCATTTT.